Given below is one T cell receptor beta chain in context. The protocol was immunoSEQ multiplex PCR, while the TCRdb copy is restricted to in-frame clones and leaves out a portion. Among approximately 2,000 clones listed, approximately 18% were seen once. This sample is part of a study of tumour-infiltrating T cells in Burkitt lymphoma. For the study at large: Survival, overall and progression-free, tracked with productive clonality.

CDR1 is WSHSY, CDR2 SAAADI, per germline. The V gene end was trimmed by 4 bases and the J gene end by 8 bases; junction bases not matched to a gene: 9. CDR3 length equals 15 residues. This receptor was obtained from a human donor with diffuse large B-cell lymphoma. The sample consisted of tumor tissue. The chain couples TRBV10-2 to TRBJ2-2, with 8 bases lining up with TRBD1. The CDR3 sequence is CASSGLDRVIGELFF. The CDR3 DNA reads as TGCGCCAGCAGTGGATTGGACAGGGTGATAGGGGAGCTGTTTTTT.